The table lists the clone carrying this T cell receptor beta chain with a few counts. This entry belongs to a study of blood T cell repertoires in COVID-19. On the study more broadly: T cells, B-cell-depleted T cells, or PBMCs supplied cDNA or gDNA.

Data came from immunoSEQ multiplex PCR; TCRdb stores just in-frame clones and leaves some out. This table holds around 170,000 clones, approximately 81% found once. V shed 6 bases, J shed 10 bases, and the junction held 7 bases outside the gene matches. The CDR3 is 14 residues long. From germline, CDR1 is SQVTM and CDR2 ANQGSEA. Input material: peripheral blood. The source is a man between 18 and 29 years old with active or convalescent COVID-19. This sequence joins TRBV29-1 and TRBJ2-3; 16 nucleotides line up with TRBD2. The CDR3: CSVAGLAGGPAQYF. CDR3 nucleotide sequence: TGCAGCGTAGCGGGACTAGCGGGGGGGCCGGCGCAGTATTTT.